This T cell receptor beta chain was sequenced during a study of cytomegalovirus exposure and HLA in healthy donors. Study context: The Caucasian-associated ancestry cluster contained approximately 81% of the approximately 400 genotyped donors.

Use of 60 Vbeta and 13 Jbeta primers characterized the PCR. Produced via immunoSEQ multiplex PCR; TCRdb's table is partial and in-frame only. The sample shows fewer than 130,000 clones, 70% of them seen only once. Donors counted as nominally healthy when sampled, yet unrecorded immune exposures were likely. CDR1 is MNHEY and CDR2 is SMNVEV in the germline V gene (reference sequence). Trimming cost V 10 bases and J 5 bases; bases outside gene matches: 10. The CDR3 has 13 residues. Sequenced: PBMCs. The chain links TRBV27 to TRBJ1-2; 7 bases match TRBD1. This sequence originates from a man in his forties or fifties in good health and CMV-seropositive. CDR3 DNA sequence: TGTGCCACCAGAGGAGGGGGCAGTTATGGCTACACCTTC. Its translation: CATRGGGSYGYTF.